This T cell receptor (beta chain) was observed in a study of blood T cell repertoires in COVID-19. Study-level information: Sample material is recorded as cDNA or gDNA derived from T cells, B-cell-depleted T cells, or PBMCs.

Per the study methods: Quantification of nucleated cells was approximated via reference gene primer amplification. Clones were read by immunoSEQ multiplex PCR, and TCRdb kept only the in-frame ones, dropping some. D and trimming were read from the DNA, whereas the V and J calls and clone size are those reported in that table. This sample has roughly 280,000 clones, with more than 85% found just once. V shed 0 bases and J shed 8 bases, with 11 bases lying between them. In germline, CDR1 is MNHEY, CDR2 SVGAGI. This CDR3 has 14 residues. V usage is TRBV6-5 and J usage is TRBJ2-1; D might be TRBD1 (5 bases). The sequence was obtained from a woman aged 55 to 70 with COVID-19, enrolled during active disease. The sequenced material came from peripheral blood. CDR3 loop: CASSYSNRNDEQFF. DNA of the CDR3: TGTGCCAGCAGTTACTCGAACAGGAACGATGAGCAGTTCTTC.